This TCR beta chain emerged from a study of molecular identifiers for immune sequencing clone quantification. General observations from the study: Identical TCR molecules can share a barcode, and this sharing could underestimate highly expanded clone sizes.

Listed TCR primers and previously described methods were used for bulk TCR libraries. MiXCR, run by TCRdb on the PCR reads, gives a single entry per CDR3 protein. The repertoire holds about 500,000 distinct CDR3 sequences, with roughly 26% as singletons. Naive CD8 T cells were sorted, and the gate applied was CD8+CD4-CCR7+CD45RA+. Regarding this clonotype: Antigen unknown. Relative to the germline gene, one junction end is altered; a read error may explain this.

The sequencing sample was made of naive CD8+ T cells from blood, with Jurkat cell RNA spiked in. The subset is: FACS-sorted CD8+CD4-CCR7+CD45RA+ naive T cells. The TCR was taken from a human donor in good health. Some libraries in this study had Jurkat cell RNA spiked in.

Here the CDR3 DNA reads TGCGCCGGCAGCTTAGGACAGCCCATAGTCCATGTGCAGTTCTTC. It specifies CAGSLGQPIVHVQFF. The chain carries TRBV5-1 and TRBJ2-1, with D possibly matching TRBD1 (6 bases). The germline V gene has CDR1 SGHRS and CDR2 YFSETQ. CDR3 size: 15 residues.